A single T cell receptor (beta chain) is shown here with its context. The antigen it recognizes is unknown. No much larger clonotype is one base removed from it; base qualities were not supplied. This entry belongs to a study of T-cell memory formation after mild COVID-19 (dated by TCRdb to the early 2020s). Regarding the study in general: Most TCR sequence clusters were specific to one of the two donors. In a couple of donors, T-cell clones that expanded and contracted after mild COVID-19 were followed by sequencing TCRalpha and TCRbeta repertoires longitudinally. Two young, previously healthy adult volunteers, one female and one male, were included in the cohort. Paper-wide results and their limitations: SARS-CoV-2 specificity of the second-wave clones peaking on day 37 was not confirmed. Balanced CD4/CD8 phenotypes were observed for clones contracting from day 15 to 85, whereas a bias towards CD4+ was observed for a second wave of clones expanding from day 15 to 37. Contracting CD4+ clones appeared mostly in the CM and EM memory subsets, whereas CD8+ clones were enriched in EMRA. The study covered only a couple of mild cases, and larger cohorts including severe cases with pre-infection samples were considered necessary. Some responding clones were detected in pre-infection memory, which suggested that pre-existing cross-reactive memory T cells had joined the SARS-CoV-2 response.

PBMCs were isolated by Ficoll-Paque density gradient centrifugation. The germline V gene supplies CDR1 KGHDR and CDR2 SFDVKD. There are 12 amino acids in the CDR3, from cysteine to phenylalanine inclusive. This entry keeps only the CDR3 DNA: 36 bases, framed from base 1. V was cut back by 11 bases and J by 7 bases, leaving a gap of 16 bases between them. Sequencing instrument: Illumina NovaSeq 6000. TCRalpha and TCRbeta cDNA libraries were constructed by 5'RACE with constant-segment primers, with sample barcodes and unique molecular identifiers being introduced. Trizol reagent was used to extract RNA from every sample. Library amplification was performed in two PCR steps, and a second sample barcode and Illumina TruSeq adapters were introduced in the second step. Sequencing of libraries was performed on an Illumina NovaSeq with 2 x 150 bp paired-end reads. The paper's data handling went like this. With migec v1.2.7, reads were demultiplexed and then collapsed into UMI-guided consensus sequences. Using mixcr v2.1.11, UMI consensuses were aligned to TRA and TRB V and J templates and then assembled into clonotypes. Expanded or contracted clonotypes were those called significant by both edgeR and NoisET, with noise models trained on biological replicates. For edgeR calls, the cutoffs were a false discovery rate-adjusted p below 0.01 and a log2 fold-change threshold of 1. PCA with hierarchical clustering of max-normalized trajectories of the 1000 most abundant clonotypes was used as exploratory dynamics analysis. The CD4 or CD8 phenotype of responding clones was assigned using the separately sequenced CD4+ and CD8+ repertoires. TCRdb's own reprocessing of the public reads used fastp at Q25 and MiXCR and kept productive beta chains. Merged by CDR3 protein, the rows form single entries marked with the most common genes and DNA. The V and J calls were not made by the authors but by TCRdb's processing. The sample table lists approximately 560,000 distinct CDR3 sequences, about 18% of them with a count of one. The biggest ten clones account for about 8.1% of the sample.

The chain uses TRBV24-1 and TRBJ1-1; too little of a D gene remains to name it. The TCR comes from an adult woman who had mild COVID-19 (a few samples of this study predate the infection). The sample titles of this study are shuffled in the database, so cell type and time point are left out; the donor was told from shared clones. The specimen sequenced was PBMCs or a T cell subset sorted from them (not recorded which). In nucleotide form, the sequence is TGTGCCAGCCTCTCTACGGTGGGTGAAGCTTTCTTT. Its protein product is CASLSTVGEAFF.